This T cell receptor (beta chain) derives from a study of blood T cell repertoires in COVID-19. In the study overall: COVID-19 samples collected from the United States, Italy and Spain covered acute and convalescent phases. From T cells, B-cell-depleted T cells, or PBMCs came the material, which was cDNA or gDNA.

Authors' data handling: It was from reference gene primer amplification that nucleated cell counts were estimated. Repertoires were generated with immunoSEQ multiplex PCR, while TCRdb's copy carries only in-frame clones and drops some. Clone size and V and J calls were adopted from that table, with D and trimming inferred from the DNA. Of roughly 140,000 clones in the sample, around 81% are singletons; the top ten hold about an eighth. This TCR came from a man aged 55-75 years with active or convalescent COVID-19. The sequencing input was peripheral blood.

CDR3 in amino acids: CASSYSTGGPQHF. DNA of the CDR3: TGTGCCAGCAGTTACTCGACAGGTGGACCCCAGCATTTT. The chain employs TRBV6-2 or TRBV6-3 and TRBJ1-5; possible D gene TRBD1, 6 bases. Per the germline V gene, CDR1 is MNHEY and CDR2 is SVGEGT. V gave up 0 bases and J gave up 10 bases, with 10 bases separating them. The CDR3 consists of 13 residues.